The clone carrying this T cell receptor (beta chain) was counted a single time. Its antigen remains unknown. Reverse transcription used about 0.45 to 1 ug RNA and random hexamers. Amplification of TCR beta CDR3 used immunoSEQ multiplex PCR across 54 Vbeta and 13 Jbeta. TCRdb independently ran MiXCR on the immunoSEQ multiplex PCR reads; one entry per CDR3 protein. Of fewer than 350,000 distinct CDR3 sequences in the sample, around 89% are singletons; the top ten hold roughly 0.17%. This specimen belongs to a study of CD8 T cells in Susac syndrome. General study results and limits: That the number of individuals in its TCR sequencing and HLA analysis was relatively small was acknowledged by the study.

TCR beta from blood CD8+ and CD4+ T cells was sequenced. The patients who served as multiple sclerosis controls were treatment-naive and had stable or active relapsing-remitting disease that fulfilled the revised McDonald criteria. Sequencing was performed on CD8+ T cells from PBMCs. The clonotype was recovered from a human donor with multiple sclerosis.

The CDR3 coding sequence is TGTGCCACCAGCAGAGATGGGGGTCGGAACACTGAAGCTTTCTTT. Protein sequence: CATSRDGGRNTEAFF. The chain joins TRBV15 to TRBJ1-1, with D possibly being TRBD1 (5 bases). Germline-derived CDR1 and CDR2 are LNHNV and YYDKDF (reference sequence). This CDR3 is 15 amino acids long. V was clipped by 0 bases and J by 1 base, with 9 bases between them. Together with reference TRBV15 and TRBJ1-1, the CDR3 gives the full variable domain: DAMVIQNPRYQVTQFGKPVTLSCSQTLNHNVMYWYQQKSSQAPKLLFHYYDKDFNNEADTPDNFQSRRPNTSFCFLDIRSPGLGDTAMYLCATSRDGGRNTEAFFGQGTRLTVV.